The next 2 T cell receptor beta chains were all read from a single sample in a study of CD8+CD57+ T cells in acquired aplastic anemia. Sequencing involved patients with CD8+CD57+ cell expansion previously shown by flow cytometry. CDR3 and TCR beta VDJ profiling relied on genomic DNA as the template. Each CDR3 protein is one row after TCRdb ran MiXCR on the reads. Of about 260,000 distinct CDR3 sequences in the sample, 82% are singletons; the top ten hold 40% to 55%. The material sequenced was sorted CD4+, CD8+, or CD8+CD57+ T cells (not recorded which) from PBMCs. The source is a human donor with aplastic anemia.

This chain uses TRBV7-8 with TRBJ2-5; TRBD2 might be the D (6 bases). CDR1 and CDR2 (germline): SGHVS, FQNEAQ. This CDR3 region has 15 residues. V lost 6 bases, J lost 6 bases, and 20 bases lay in between. CDR3 bases: TGTGCCAGCAGTTTTAGCGGAGCTCCCGAAAAGACCCAGTACTTC. This codes for CASSFSGAPEKTQYF.

The chain is built from TRBV7-6 and TRBJ2-3, with no clear D. Gene TRBJ1-6 matches the end of the DNA better, so the J call may be wrong. This CDR3 contains 14 residues. Germline loops: CDR1 SGHVS, CDR2 FNYEAQ. The CDR3 spells CASSSARALAPLHF. As DNA, the CDR3 is TGTGCCAGCAGTTCGGCGAGAGCACTTGCACCCCTCCACTTT.